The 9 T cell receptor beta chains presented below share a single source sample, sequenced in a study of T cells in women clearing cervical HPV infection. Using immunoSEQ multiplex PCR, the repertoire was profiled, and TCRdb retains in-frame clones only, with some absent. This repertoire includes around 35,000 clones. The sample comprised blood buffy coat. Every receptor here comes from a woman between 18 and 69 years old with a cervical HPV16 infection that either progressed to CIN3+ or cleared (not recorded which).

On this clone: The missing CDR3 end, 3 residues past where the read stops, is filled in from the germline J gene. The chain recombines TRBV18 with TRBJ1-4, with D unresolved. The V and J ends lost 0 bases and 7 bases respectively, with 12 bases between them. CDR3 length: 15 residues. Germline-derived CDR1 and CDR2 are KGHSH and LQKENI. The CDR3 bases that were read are TGTGCCAGCTCACCACCCAGTTTCCCGGGTGAAAAA. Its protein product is CASSPPSFPGEK. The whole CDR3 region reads CASSPPSFPGEKLFF.

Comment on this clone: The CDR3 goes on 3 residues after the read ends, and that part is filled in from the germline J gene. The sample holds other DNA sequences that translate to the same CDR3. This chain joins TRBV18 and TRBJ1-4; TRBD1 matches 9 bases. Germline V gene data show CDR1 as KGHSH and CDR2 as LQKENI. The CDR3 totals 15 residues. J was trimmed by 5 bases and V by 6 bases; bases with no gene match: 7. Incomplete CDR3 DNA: TGTGCCAGCTCCCCCACCGACAGGGGGAATGAAAAA. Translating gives CASSPTDRGNEK. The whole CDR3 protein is CASSPTDRGNEKLFF.

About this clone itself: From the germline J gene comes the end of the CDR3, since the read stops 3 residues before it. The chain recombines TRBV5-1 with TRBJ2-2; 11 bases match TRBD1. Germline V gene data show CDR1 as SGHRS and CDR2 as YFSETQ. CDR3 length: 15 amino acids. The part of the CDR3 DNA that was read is TGCGCCAGCAGCTTGGCGGGACAGGGGGATGAAAAG. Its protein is CASSLAGQGDEK. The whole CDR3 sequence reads CASSLAGQGDEKLFF.

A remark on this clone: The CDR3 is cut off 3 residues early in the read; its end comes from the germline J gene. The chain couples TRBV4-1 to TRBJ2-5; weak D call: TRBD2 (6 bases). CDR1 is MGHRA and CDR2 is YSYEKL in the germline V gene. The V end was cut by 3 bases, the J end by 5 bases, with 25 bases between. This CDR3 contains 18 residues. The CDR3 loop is CASSHTNMGLARGETQYF. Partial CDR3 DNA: TGCGCCAGCAGCCATACCAACATGGGACTTGCCCGGGGGGAGACC.

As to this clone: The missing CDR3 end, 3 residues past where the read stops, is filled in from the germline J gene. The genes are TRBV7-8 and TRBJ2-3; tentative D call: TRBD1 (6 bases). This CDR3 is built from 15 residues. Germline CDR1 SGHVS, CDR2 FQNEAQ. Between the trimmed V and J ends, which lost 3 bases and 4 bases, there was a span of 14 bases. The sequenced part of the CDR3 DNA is TGTGCCAGCAGCTTTACAGGGACGGGCGCAGATACG. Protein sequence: CASSFTGTGADT. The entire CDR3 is CASSFTGTGADTQYF.

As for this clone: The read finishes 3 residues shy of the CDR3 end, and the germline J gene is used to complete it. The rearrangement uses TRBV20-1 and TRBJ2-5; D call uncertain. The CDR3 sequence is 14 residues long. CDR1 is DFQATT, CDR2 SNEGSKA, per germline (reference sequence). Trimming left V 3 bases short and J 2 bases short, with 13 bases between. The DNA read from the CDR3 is TGCAGTGCTAGTCCCGCCCAGAATCAAGAGACC. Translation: CSASPAQNQET. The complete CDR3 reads CSASPAQNQETQYF.

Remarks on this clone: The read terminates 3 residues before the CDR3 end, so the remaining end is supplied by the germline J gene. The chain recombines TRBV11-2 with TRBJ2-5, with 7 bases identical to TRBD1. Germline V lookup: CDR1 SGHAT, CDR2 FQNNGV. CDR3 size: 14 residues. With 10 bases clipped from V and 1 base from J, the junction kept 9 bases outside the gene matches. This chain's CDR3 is CANNYRDSQETQYF. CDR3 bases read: TGTGCCAACAACTACCGGGACAGCCAAGAGACC.

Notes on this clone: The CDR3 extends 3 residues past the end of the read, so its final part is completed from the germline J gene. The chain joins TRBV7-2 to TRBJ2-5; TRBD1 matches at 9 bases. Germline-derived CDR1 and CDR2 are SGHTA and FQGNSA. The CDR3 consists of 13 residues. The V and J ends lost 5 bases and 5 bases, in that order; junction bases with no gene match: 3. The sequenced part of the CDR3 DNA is TGTGCCAGCAGCCTGGACAGGGGCGAGACC. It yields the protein CASSLDRGET. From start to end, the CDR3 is CASSLDRGETQYF.

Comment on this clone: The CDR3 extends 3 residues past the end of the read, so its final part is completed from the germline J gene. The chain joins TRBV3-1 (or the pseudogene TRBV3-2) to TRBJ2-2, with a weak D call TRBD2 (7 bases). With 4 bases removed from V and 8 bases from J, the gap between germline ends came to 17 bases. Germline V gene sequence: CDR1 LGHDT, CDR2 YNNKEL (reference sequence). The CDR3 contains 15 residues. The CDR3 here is CASSPGASGGGELFF. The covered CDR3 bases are TGTGCCAGCAGCCCGGGGGCTAGCGGAGGGGGGGAG.